One and the same sample provided the 13 T cell receptor beta chains below, sequenced in a study of cytomegalovirus exposure and HLA in healthy donors. Vbeta (60) and Jbeta (13) primers were used in the PCR. Sequencing used immunoSEQ multiplex PCR; TCRdb keeps in-frame clones, though not all of them. The table shows roughly 180,000 clones, with about 9% occurring only once. The sequencing input was PBMCs. The source of these receptors is a woman younger than 45 in good health and CMV-seropositive.

The chain combines TRBV11-1 with TRBJ1-1; D gene uncertain. CDR1 is SGHAT and CDR2 is FQDESV in the germline V gene (reference sequence). Between the trimmed V and J ends, which lost 4 bases and 8 bases, there was a span of 17 bases. The CDR3 consists of 14 residues. The CDR3 reads CASSSGGPAVEAFF. Written as DNA, the CDR3 is TGTGCCAGCAGCTCCGGAGGGCCCGCCGTCGAAGCTTTCTTT.

V and J are TRBV29-1 and TRBJ2-1; no firm D call. V was trimmed by 5 bases and J by 4 bases, leaving 6 bases between them. Germline-derived CDR1 and CDR2 are SQVTM and ANQGSEA. The CDR3 is 11 residues long. The CDR3, as DNA: TGCAGCGTTTGGAGATACAATGAGCAGTTCTTC. It specifies CSVWRYNEQFF.

V gene TRBV7-2 combines with J gene TRBJ2-7; D is ambiguous. V lost 5 bases, J lost 3 bases, and 14 bases lay in between. CDR1 is SGHTA and CDR2 is FQGNSA in the germline V gene. This CDR3 region has 14 residues. The CDR3 coding sequence is TGTGCCAGCAGCGCCGGGTCCGGCGGCTACGAGCAGTACTTC. Translation gives CASSAGSGGYEQYF.

This clone was seen a handful of times. The chain combines TRBV5-1 with TRBJ2-2; no clear D gene. CDR3 length equals 15 residues. Trimming left V 0 bases short and J 0 bases short, with 6 bases between. CDR1 and CDR2 from the germline V gene are SGHRS and YFSETQ. CDR3 DNA sequence: TGCGCCAGCAGCTTGGGACTTTCGAACACCGGGGAGCTGTTTTTT. Translating gives CASSLGLSNTGELFF. The full variable domain, its missing parts supplied by reference TRBV5-1 and TRBJ2-2, is KAGVTQTPRYLIKTRGQQVTLSCSPISGHRSVSWYQQTPGQGLQFLFEYFSETQRNKGNFPGRFSGRQFSNSRSEMNVSTLELGDSALYLCASSLGLSNTGELFFGEGSRLTVL.

This clone turned up a few times. The rearrangement joins TRBV18 to TRBJ2-1, with 8 bases that match TRBD1. The CDR3 spans 12 residues. With V trimmed by 6 bases and J by 5 bases, 0 bases remained unmatched. Germline V gene sequence: CDR1 KGHSH, CDR2 LQKENI. The CDR3 sequence: CASSDRDNEQFF. CDR3 DNA sequence: TGTGCCAGCTCGGACAGGGACAATGAGCAGTTCTTC. The whole variable domain, remainder taken from reference TRBV18 and TRBJ2-1, is NAGVMQNPRHLVRRRGQEARLRCSPMKGHSHVYWYRQLPEEGLKFMVYLQKENIIDESGMPKERFSAEFPKEGPSILRIQQVVRGDSAAYFCASSDRDNEQFFGPGTRLTVL.

This chain links TRBV5-1 with TRBJ1-2; 9 bases line up with TRBD1. Trimming cost V 0 bases and J 7 bases; bases outside gene matches: 4. This CDR3 has 14 amino acids. CDR1 SGHRS and CDR2 YFSETQ come from the germline V gene. CDR3 region: CASSLDRGQGGYTF. DNA for the CDR3: TGCGCCAGCAGCTTGGACAGGGGGCAAGGTGGCTACACCTTC. The entire variable domain, with the rest obtained from reference TRBV5-1 and TRBJ1-2, is as follows: KAGVTQTPRYLIKTRGQQVTLSCSPISGHRSVSWYQQTPGQGLQFLFEYFSETQRNKGNFPGRFSGRQFSNSRSEMNVSTLELGDSALYLCASSLDRGQGGYTFGSGTRLTVV.

There are a few counts of this clone. This chain uses TRBV6-1 with TRBJ1-2; no clear D. Germline CDR1 is MNHNS and CDR2 is SASEGT. V lost 3 bases to trimming and J lost 4 bases, with 6 bases between them. This CDR3 spans 12 amino acids. CDR3 bases: TGTGCCAGCAGTGAGCGGCGCTATGGCTACACCTTC. Its translation: CASSERRYGYTF.

The genes are TRBV27 and TRBJ2-1, with D tentatively TRBD2 (5 bases). The length of the CDR3 is 12 residues. Germline assignment: CDR1 MNHEY and CDR2 SMNVEV (reference sequence). V lost 8 bases and J lost 7, with 12 bases in between. The CDR3 nucleotides read TGTGCCAGCCTCCTTCGGGGAAATGAGCAGTTCTTC. It is translated as CASLLRGNEQFF.

This clone was counted only a few times. The chain is built from TRBV30 and TRBJ1-6; D is unclear. The V end lost 4 bases, the J end lost 6 bases, and 16 bases lay between the germline ends. CDR3 size: 15 residues. Looked up from germline, CDR1 is GTSNPN and CDR2 is SVGIG (reference sequence). The CDR3 reads CAWTFSKTSNSPLHF. In DNA, the CDR3 is TGTGCCTGGACGTTCAGCAAGACAAGTAATTCACCCCTCCACTTT.

The rearrangement uses TRBV27 and TRBJ2-1; D is ambiguous. The V gene's germline CDR1 is MNHEY and CDR2 SMNVEV (reference sequence). The V end was cut by 6 bases, the J end by 1 base, with 4 bases between. The CDR3 runs to 12 residues. The CDR3 loop is CASRRSYNEQFF. The CDR3 DNA reads TGTGCCAGCAGGCGGTCCTACAATGAGCAGTTCTTC.

This clone was recorded a few times. The chain recombines TRBV30 with TRBJ2-3, with D possibly TRBD2 on 5 matching bases. V was clipped by 4 bases and J by 2 bases, with 13 bases between them. The CDR3 consists of 14 residues. The germline CDR1 and CDR2 sequences are GTSNPN and SVGIG (reference sequence). CDR3 residues: CAWNPPTNTDTQYF. CDR3 DNA: TGTGCCTGGAACCCACCGACTAACACAGATACGCAGTATTTT.

The chain employs TRBV5-6 and TRBJ1-2; no definite D call. CDR1 and CDR2 (germline): SGHDT, YYEEEE. The CDR3 is made up of 13 amino acids. With 1 base removed from V and 5 bases from J, the gap between germline ends came to 9 bases. The CDR3, as DNA: TGTGCCAGCAGCTTGCAACGGTCTTATGGCTACACCTTC. It translates to CASSLQRSYGYTF.

This clone showed up just a few times. V usage is TRBV5-5 and J usage is TRBJ1-2, with no clear D. Germline CDR1 is SGHKS and CDR2 is YYEKEE (reference sequence). This CDR3 is built from 14 residues. Trimming removed 2 bases from V and 8 bases from J, with 16 bases in between. CDR3 sequence (DNA): TGTGCCAGCAGCTTCTACCCCAACTCTCACGGCTACACCTTC. Protein product: CASSFYPNSHGYTF.